This T cell receptor beta chain stems from a study of CD8+CD57+ T cells in acquired aplastic anemia. The CDR3 totals 15 residues. V lost 5 bases to trimming and J lost 4 bases, with 15 bases between them. Germline CDR1 is SEHNR and CDR2 is FQNEAQ (reference sequence). CDR3 and TCR beta VDJ profiling relied on genomic DNA as the template. MiXCR, run by TCRdb on the reads, gives a single entry per CDR3 protein. Among 200,000 or so distinct CDR3 sequences listed, over 60% were seen once. The sequence was obtained from a human donor with severe aplastic anemia or a healthy control (not recorded which). The chain recombines TRBV7-9 with TRBJ1-5; D possibly corresponds to TRBD1 (6 bases). Sequencing was carried out using sorted CD4+, CD8+, or CD8+CD57+ T cells (not recorded which) from PBMCs. The DNA for the CDR3 is TGTGCCAGCAGCCTGGCCGGGACACTGAATCAGCCCCAGCATTTT. Amino acid sequence: CASSLAGTLNQPQHF.